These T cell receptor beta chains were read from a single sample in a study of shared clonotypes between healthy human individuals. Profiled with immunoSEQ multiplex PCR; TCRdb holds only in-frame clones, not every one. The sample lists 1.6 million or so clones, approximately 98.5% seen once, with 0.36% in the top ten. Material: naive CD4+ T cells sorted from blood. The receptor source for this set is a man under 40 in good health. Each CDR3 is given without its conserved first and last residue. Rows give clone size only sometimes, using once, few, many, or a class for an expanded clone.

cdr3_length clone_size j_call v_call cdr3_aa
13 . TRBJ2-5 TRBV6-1 ASSVWGGRQETQY
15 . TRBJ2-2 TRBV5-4 ASSAGLAGVGTGELF
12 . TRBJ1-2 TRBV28 ASSTDRSAYGYT
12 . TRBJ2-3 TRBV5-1 ASSLARGTDTQY
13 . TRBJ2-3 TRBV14 ASSTAQRSTDTQY
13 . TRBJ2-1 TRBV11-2 ASSPLGLSYNEQF
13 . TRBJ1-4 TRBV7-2 ASSYDRGRNEKLF
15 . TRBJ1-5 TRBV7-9 ASSRTGTAGGNQPQH
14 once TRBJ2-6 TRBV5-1 ASSLDSGSGANVLT
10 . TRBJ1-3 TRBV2 ASSDSGDTIY
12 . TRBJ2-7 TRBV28 ASSLLAGLAEQY
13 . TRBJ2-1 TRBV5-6 ASSLWTSGDNEQF
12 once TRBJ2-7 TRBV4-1 ASRLAETSYEQY
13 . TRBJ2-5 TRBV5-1 ASTLSREGRETQY
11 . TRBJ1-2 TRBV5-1 ASSLEGQAGYT
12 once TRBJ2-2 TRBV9 ASSVGGSHGELF
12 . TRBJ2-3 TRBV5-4 ASSPGAPTDTQY
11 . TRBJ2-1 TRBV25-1 ATEREPYNEQF
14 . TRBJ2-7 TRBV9 ASSVEGTGAAPGQY
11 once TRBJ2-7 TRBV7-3 ASSPGGSGQQY
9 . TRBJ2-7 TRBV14 ASSHFGQQY
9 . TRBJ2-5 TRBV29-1 SVEAGETQY
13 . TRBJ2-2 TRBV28 ASRLQGANTGELF
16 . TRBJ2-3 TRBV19 ASSIQWEAQQHTDTQY
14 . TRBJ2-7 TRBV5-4 ASSLALAGASYEQY
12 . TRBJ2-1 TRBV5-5 ASSPLRVRNEQF
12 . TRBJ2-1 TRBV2 ASTRRRRDSEQF
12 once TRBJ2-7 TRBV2 ASSEDGRGYEQY
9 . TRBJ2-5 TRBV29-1 TARIGETQY
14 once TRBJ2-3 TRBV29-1 SVGAPTSGRTDTQY
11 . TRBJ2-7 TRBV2 ASSAGKNYEQY
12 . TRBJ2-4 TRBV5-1 ASSSRQGANIQY
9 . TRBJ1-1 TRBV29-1 SAGGGTEAF
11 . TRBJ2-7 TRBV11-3 ASSRQGSYEQY